These T cell receptor beta chains were read from a single sample in a study of shared clonotypes between healthy human individuals. Produced via immunoSEQ multiplex PCR; TCRdb's table is partial and in-frame only. The sample holds around 690,000 clones, about 92% seen once. The sequenced sample consisted of memory CD8+ T cells from PBMCs. All receptors derive from a man between 18 and 29 years old in good health. Some clones in this sample may be carry-over from other donors' samples. The CDR3 runs from the conserved cysteine through the conserved F or W. The D gene is left open where the match is weak. Expanded clones get a size class; other rows say once, few or many, or leave the size out.

clone_size	v_call	d_call	j_call	cdr3_nt	cdr3_aa
-	TRBV28	-	TRBJ1-1	TGTGCCAGCAGTTTTAGTAGACAGTTGAACACTGAAGCTTTCTTT	CASSFSRQLNTEAFF
-	TRBV19	-	TRBJ1-5	TGTGCCAGTTCCCCCACATGGCACAATCAGCCCCAGCATTTT	CASSPTWHNQPQHF
-	TRBV7-6	TRBD2	TRBJ2-7	TGTGCCAGCAGCTTACTAGCGGGATCGGTAGAGCAGTACTTC	CASSLLAGSVEQYF
-	TRBV28	TRBD2	TRBJ2-7	TGTGCCAGCAGTTTCGACGGACTAGCGGGAACAAAACTGATCTACGAGCAGTACTTC	CASSFDGLAGTKLIYEQYF
-	TRBV15	-	TRBJ2-7	TGTGCCACCAGCAGAGATACGGAACCCGTGGGCGAGCAGTACTTC	CATSRDTEPVGEQYF
once	TRBV23-1	-	TRBJ2-7	TGCGCCAGCAGTCAATCTTGCGGGACAGTTTTCTACGAGCAGTACTTC	CASSQSCGTVFYEQYF
once	TRBV7-6	-	TRBJ2-7	TGTGCCAGCAGCTGGGAGGCAGGACCCTACGAGCAGTACTTC	CASSWEAGPYEQYF
once	TRBV7-6	-	TRBJ2-7	TGTGCCAGCAGCTTAACGGGAGACCACGAGCAGTACTTC	CASSLTGDHEQYF
-	TRBV11-2	-	TRBJ1-3	TGTGCCAGCAGCTTAGAGGCGGCTGACACCATATATTTT	CASSLEAADTIYF
-	TRBV5-6	TRBD1	TRBJ2-2	TGTGCCAGCAGGTACAGATTCCGGGACAGGGGTGACACCGGGGAGCTGTTTTTT	CASRYRFRDRGDTGELFF
once	TRBV19	-	TRBJ1-2	TGTGCCAGTAGTATCCAGGACGGTAGGCCTTTCAATGGCTACACCTTC	CASSIQDGRPFNGYTF
-	TRBV9	TRBD2	TRBJ2-3	TGTGCCAGCAGCGCCGGGAGGGCGCACACAGATACGCAGTATTTT	CASSAGRAHTDTQYF
-	TRBV27	TRBD1	TRBJ2-7	TGTGCCGCCCGGGACAGGGTCGTCGAGCAGTACTTC	CAARDRVVEQYF
-	TRBV7-8	-	TRBJ1-2	TGTGCCAGCAGCTTCCAGTCCCCGGGGAACTATGGCTACACCTTC	CASSFQSPGNYGYTF
-	TRBV6-5	TRBD2	TRBJ2-7	TGTGCCAGCAGTTACTCTGGACTAGCGGGGGAGCAGTACTTC	CASSYSGLAGEQYF